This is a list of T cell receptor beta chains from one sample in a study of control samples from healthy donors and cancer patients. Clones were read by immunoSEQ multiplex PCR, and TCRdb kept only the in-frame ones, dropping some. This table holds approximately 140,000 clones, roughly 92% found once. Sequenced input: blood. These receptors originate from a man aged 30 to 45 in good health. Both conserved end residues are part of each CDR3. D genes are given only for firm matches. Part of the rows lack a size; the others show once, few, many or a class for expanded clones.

CDR3: CASSFWRGHQPQHF; DNA: TGTGCCAGCAGTTTCTGGCGGGGCCATCAGCCCCAGCATTTT; V: TRBV28; J: TRBJ1-5; size: NA; D: NA
CDR3: CASSLGPRGRTEQFF; DNA: TGTGCCAGCAGCTTAGGGCCCCGCGGGAGGACTGAGCAGTTCTTC; V: TRBV11-2; J: TRBJ2-1; size: NA; D: TRBD2
CDR3: CASCTAGGRETQYF; DNA: TGTGCCAGCTGTACAGCGGGAGGTCGAGAGACCCAGTACTTC; V: TRBV2; J: TRBJ2-5; size: NA; D: TRBD2
CDR3: CASSWTALSYEQYF; DNA: TGTGCCAGCAGTTGGACTGCCCTCTCCTACGAGCAGTACTTC; V: TRBV28; J: TRBJ2-7; size: NA; D: NA
CDR3: CSVTGTLLTEQYF; DNA: TGCAGCGTAACCGGGACTTTATTGACCGAGCAGTACTTC; V: TRBV29-1; J: TRBJ2-7; size: once; D: NA
CDR3: CASIPAGSTGTQYF; DNA: TGTGCCAGCATCCCAGCCGGGAGTACTGGGACCCAGTACTTC; V: TRBV6-6; J: TRBJ2-5; size: NA; D: NA
CDR3: CATSRGGQGYYEQYF; DNA: TGTGCCACCAGCAGAGGCGGACAGGGTTACTACGAGCAGTACTTC; V: TRBV15; J: TRBJ2-7; size: NA; D: TRBD1
CDR3: CASSQESNRGNYGYTF; DNA: TGCGCCAGCAGCCAAGAATCAAACAGGGGGAACTATGGCTACACCTTC; V: TRBV4-1; J: TRBJ1-2; size: NA; D: TRBD1
CDR3: CASSTRPGTLKYNEQFF; DNA: TGTGCCAGCAGCACTAGGCCCGGGACACTGAAGTACAATGAGCAGTTCTTC; V: TRBV5-6; J: TRBJ2-1; size: NA; D: NA
CDR3: CASSVGSNTEAFF; DNA: TGTGCCAGCAGCGTAGGGTCGAACACTGAAGCTTTCTTT; V: TRBV9; J: TRBJ1-1; size: NA; D: NA
CDR3: CASSNPPGVVDSNQPQHF; DNA: TGTGCCAGCAGCAACCCTCCAGGGGTGGTAGATAGCAATCAGCCCCAGCATTTT; V: TRBV21-1; J: TRBJ1-5; size: NA; D: NA
CDR3: CASSLGQVNIQYF; DNA: TGTGCCAGCTCACTAGGACAGGTGAACATTCAGTACTTC; V: TRBV18; J: TRBJ2-4; size: NA; D: TRBD1
CDR3: CASSPRTSGRHEQYF; DNA: TGTGCCAGCAGCCCAAGGACTAGCGGGAGACACGAGCAGTACTTC; V: TRBV5-4; J: TRBJ2-7; size: NA; D: TRBD2
CDR3: CASSFDRVAGVSNTGELFF; DNA: TGTGCCAGCAGCTTCGACCGAGTAGCGGGAGTTTCGAACACCGGGGAGCTGTTTTTT; V: TRBV5-6; J: TRBJ2-2; size: NA; D: TRBD2
CDR3: CASSVDPETGELFF; DNA: TGTGCCAGCAGTGTAGACCCGGAAACCGGGGAGCTGTTTTTT; V: TRBV6-4; J: TRBJ2-2; size: NA; D: NA
CDR3: CASSLAFGEADYNEQFF; DNA: TGTGCCAGCAGCTTAGCCTTTGGGGAGGCAGACTACAATGAGCAGTTCTTC; V: TRBV7-2; J: TRBJ2-1; size: NA; D: NA
CDR3: CASSLVDSNEQFF; DNA: TGTGCCAGCAGCTTAGTGGACTCCAATGAGCAGTTCTTC; V: TRBV7-9; J: TRBJ2-1; size: NA; D: NA
CDR3: CASSQGRTGTSRLTDTQYF; DNA: TGTGCCAGCAGCCAAGGTAGAACCGGGACTAGCAGACTCACAGATACGCAGTATTTT; V: TRBV3-1/TRBV3-2; J: TRBJ2-3; size: NA; D: TRBD2
CDR3: CASSPGTGGAANYGYTF; DNA: TGTGCCAGCTCACCTGGGACAGGGGGTGCAGCTAACTATGGCTACACCTTC; V: TRBV18; J: TRBJ1-2; size: NA; D: TRBD1
CDR3: CASSGTNTGELFF; DNA: TGTGCCAGCAGTGGAACAAACACCGGGGAGCTGTTTTTT; V: TRBV6-1; J: TRBJ2-2; size: once; D: NA
CDR3: CASSESWASGRSSYEQYF; DNA: TGTGCCAGCAGCGAAAGCTGGGCTAGCGGGAGGAGTTCCTACGAGCAGTACTTC; V: TRBV2; J: TRBJ2-7; size: NA; D: TRBD2
CDR3: CASSLVLAGASYEQYF; DNA: TGTGCCAGCAGCTTGGTGCTAGCGGGAGCCTCCTACGAGCAGTACTTC; V: TRBV5-6; J: TRBJ2-7; size: NA; D: TRBD2
CDR3: CASSGYRDRGLNTIYF; DNA: TGTGCCAGCAGCGGTTACCGGGACAGGGGTCTAAACACCATATATTTT; V: TRBV7-9; J: TRBJ1-3; size: NA; D: TRBD1
CDR3: CASSKEGAGGRLHEQYF; DNA: TGTGCCAGCAGCAAAGAGGGAGCGGGAGGGAGACTCCACGAGCAGTACTTC; V: TRBV21-1; J: TRBJ2-7; size: NA; D: NA
CDR3: CASSPLYGSGANVLTF; DNA: TGCGCCAGCAGCCCCCTTTATGGCTCTGGGGCCAACGTCCTGACTTTC; V: TRBV4-1; J: TRBJ2-6; size: NA; D: NA
CDR3: CASSLAGKAFF; DNA: TGTGCCAGCAGTTTAGCAGGGAAAGCTTTCTTT; V: TRBV6-5; J: TRBJ1-1; size: NA; D: NA
CDR3: CASRPGTGSETQYF; DNA: TGTGCCAGTAGGCCTGGGACAGGGTCAGAGACCCAGTACTTC; V: TRBV19; J: TRBJ2-5; size: NA; D: TRBD1
CDR3: CATRLSRRATEAFF; DNA: TGCGCCACCAGATTAAGTCGCCGGGCCACTGAAGCTTTCTTT; V: TRBV23-1; J: TRBJ1-1; size: NA; D: NA
CDR3: CASSRGPKNIQYF; DNA: TGTGCCAGCAGCCGGGGCCCCAAAAACATTCAGTACTTC; V: TRBV5-6; J: TRBJ2-4; size: once; D: NA
CDR3: CASSLVTVGNTF; DNA: TGTGCCAGCAGCTTAGTTACGGTGGGGAACACCTTC; V: TRBV7-2; J: TRBJ1-2; size: NA; D: NA
CDR3: CASSLVAGVGTQYF; DNA: TGTGCCAGCAGCTTAGTTGCGGGCGTCGGGACCCAGTACTTC; V: TRBV7-9; J: TRBJ2-5; size: NA; D: NA
CDR3: CASSIGGTSGRSEQFF; DNA: TGTGCCAGTAGTATTGGGGGGACTAGCGGGAGATCTGAGCAGTTCTTC; V: TRBV19; J: TRBJ2-1; size: NA; D: TRBD2
CDR3: CASSLGVNEKLFF; DNA: TGTGCCAGCAGCTTAGGAGTTAATGAAAAACTGTTTTTT; V: TRBV11-2; J: TRBJ1-4; size: NA; D: NA
CDR3: CASSRQGTNEKLFF; DNA: TGTGCCAGCAGCCGACAGGGAACTAATGAAAAACTGTTTTTT; V: TRBV5-5; J: TRBJ1-4; size: NA; D: TRBD1
CDR3: CASSLGNQETQYF; DNA: TGTGCCAGCAGCTTGGGTAATCAAGAGACCCAGTACTTC; V: TRBV5-4; J: TRBJ2-5; size: NA; D: NA
CDR3: CASSYEAVSEAFF; DNA: TGTGCCAGCAGTTACGAGGCGGTATCTGAAGCTTTCTTT; V: TRBV6-2/TRBV6-3; J: TRBJ1-1; size: NA; D: NA
CDR3: CASSEGAGEGNEKLFF; DNA: TGTGCCAGCAGTGAAGGGGCAGGGGAGGGAAATGAAAAACTGTTTTTT; V: TRBV6-1; J: TRBJ1-4; size: NA; D: NA
CDR3: CASSSGLADYNEQFF; DNA: TGTGCCAGCAGCTCGGGACTAGCGGACTACAATGAGCAGTTCTTC; V: TRBV11-2; J: TRBJ2-1; size: NA; D: TRBD2
CDR3: CASKETGPNEKLFF; DNA: TGTGCCAGCAAAGAGACAGGGCCTAATGAAAAACTGTTTTTT; V: TRBV6-5; J: TRBJ1-4; size: NA; D: TRBD1
CDR3: CASSPDRLNTGELFF; DNA: TGTGCCAGCTCACCAGACAGGCTGAACACCGGGGAGCTGTTTTTT; V: TRBV18; J: TRBJ2-2; size: NA; D: NA
CDR3: CASSDLDSYSQPQHF; DNA: TGTGCCAGCAGTGACCTTGACAGTTACTCGCAGCCCCAGCATTTT; V: TRBV6-1; J: TRBJ1-5; size: NA; D: NA
CDR3: CASSRGGVGEKLFF; DNA: TGTGCCAGCAGCCGAGGGGGTGTAGGTGAAAAACTGTTTTTT; V: TRBV6-5; J: TRBJ1-4; size: NA; D: NA
CDR3: CASRAGGYSSYEQYF; DNA: TGTGCCAGTCGCGCCGGGGGCTATAGCTCCTACGAGCAGTACTTC; V: TRBV19; J: TRBJ2-7; size: NA; D: NA
CDR3: CASSQDPTAMNTEAFF; DNA: TGTGCCAGCAGCCAAGATCCGACTGCTATGAACACTGAAGCTTTCTTT; V: TRBV14; J: TRBJ1-1; size: NA; D: NA
CDR3: CASSLEGTGPYEQYF; DNA: TGTGCCAGCAGCTTAGAGGGGACAGGTCCCTACGAGCAGTACTTC; V: TRBV11-3; J: TRBJ2-7; size: few; D: TRBD1
CDR3: CASSQGWGNIGTQYF; DNA: TGCGCCAGCAGCCAAGGATGGGGGAATATCGGGACCCAGTACTTC; V: TRBV4-3; J: TRBJ2-5; size: NA; D: NA
CDR3: CSVDFRGGETQYF; DNA: TGCAGCGTTGACTTCCGAGGGGGAGAGACCCAGTACTTC; V: TRBV29-1; J: TRBJ2-5; size: NA; D: NA
CDR3: CASSRITGSENEKLFF; DNA: TGTGCCAGCAGCCGCATCACCGGGAGCGAAAATGAAAAACTGTTTTTT; V: TRBV7-9; J: TRBJ1-4; size: NA; D: NA
CDR3: CASSMSAGSGTLHF; DNA: TGCGCCAGCAGCATGAGCGCGGGTAGCGGGACCCTCCACTTT; V: TRBV5-1; J: TRBJ1-6; size: NA; D: NA
CDR3: CASSWDIGLSYEQYF; DNA: TGTGCCAGCAGTTGGGACATAGGGCTTTCCTACGAGCAGTACTTC; V: TRBV11-3; J: TRBJ2-7; size: once; D: NA